These T cell receptor beta chains were read from a single sample in a study of T-cell memory formation after mild COVID-19. TCRdb re-called the 5' RACE reads with MiXCR, one entry per CDR3 protein. The repertoire consists of 150,000 to 200,000 distinct CDR3 sequences, with more than 12% occurring once and the leading ten covering 11% to 15%. Sequencing input: PBMCs or a T cell subset sorted from them (not recorded which). Source of these receptors: an adult woman who had mild COVID-19 (a few samples of this study predate the infection). Cell type and time point are not known. Both conserved end residues are part of each CDR3. A D gene is named only where the DNA matches it firmly. Clone size is given for some rows only: seen once, a few or many times, or a class if the clone is expanded.

J gene: TRBJ1-5; CDR3 length: 15; D gene: TRBD1; clone size: NA; V gene: TRBV12-3/TRBV12-4; CDR3 DNA: TGTGCCAGCAGTTTGGGCAGGGGGAGCAATCAGCCCCAGCATTTT; CDR3 protein: CASSLGRGSNQPQHF
J gene: TRBJ2-1; CDR3 length: 14; D gene: NA; clone size: few; V gene: TRBV9; CDR3 DNA: TGTGCCAGCAGCGTAGTATCGGGGAGCAATGAGCAGTTCTTC; CDR3 protein: CASSVVSGSNEQFF
J gene: TRBJ2-1; CDR3 length: 17; D gene: NA; clone size: few; V gene: TRBV11-1; CDR3 DNA: TGTGCCAGCAGCTTATATGGGGGGGGACAGACACACAATGAGCAGTTCTTC; CDR3 protein: CASSLYGGGQTHNEQFF
J gene: TRBJ1-6; CDR3 length: 15; D gene: NA; clone size: NA; V gene: TRBV18; CDR3 DNA: TGTGCCAGCTCATCGGGAAGGGGATTGGATTCACCCCTCCACTTT; CDR3 protein: CASSSGRGLDSPLHF
J gene: TRBJ2-2; CDR3 length: 14; D gene: TRBD2; clone size: NA; V gene: TRBV11-2; CDR3 DNA: TGTGCCAGCAGCTTCACTAGCGGGAGTTGGGAGCTGTTTTTT; CDR3 protein: CASSFTSGSWELFF
J gene: TRBJ2-5; CDR3 length: 13; D gene: NA; clone size: many; V gene: TRBV5-5; CDR3 DNA: TGTGCCAGCAGCCAGCCTCCTAAAGAGACCCAGTACTTC; CDR3 protein: CASSQPPKETQYF
J gene: TRBJ2-2; CDR3 length: 16; D gene: NA; clone size: NA; V gene: TRBV19; CDR3 DNA: TGTGCCAGTAGTATCAGTGTCAGCGGGAACACCGGGGAGCTGTTTTTT; CDR3 protein: CASSISVSGNTGELFF
J gene: TRBJ2-3; CDR3 length: 15; D gene: TRBD1; clone size: NA; V gene: TRBV24-1; CDR3 DNA: TGTGCCACCAGTGACCCGGGACAGAGCCTAGATACGCAGTATTTT; CDR3 protein: CATSDPGQSLDTQYF
J gene: TRBJ2-2; CDR3 length: 16; D gene: NA; clone size: few; V gene: TRBV7-9; CDR3 DNA: TGTGCCAGCAGCTCTGCCCGTTCGGCGAGCACCGGGGAGCTGTTTTTT; CDR3 protein: CASSSARSASTGELFF
J gene: TRBJ1-1; CDR3 length: 14; D gene: NA; clone size: NA; V gene: TRBV7-3; CDR3 DNA: TGTGCCAGCAGCCCAGGGCCTCCTAGGGCTGAAGCTTTCTTT; CDR3 protein: CASSPGPPRAEAFF
J gene: TRBJ2-5; CDR3 length: 14; D gene: NA; clone size: few; V gene: TRBV7-9; CDR3 DNA: TGTGCCAGCAGCTTAGTGGCAGACCAAGAGACCCAGTACTTC; CDR3 protein: CASSLVADQETQYF
J gene: TRBJ1-1; CDR3 length: 13; D gene: NA; clone size: NA; V gene: TRBV6-5; CDR3 DNA: TGTGCCAGCAGTTACCCCGGACGGAGTGAAGCTTTCTTT; CDR3 protein: CASSYPGRSEAFF
J gene: TRBJ1-4; CDR3 length: 14; D gene: NA; clone size: NA; V gene: TRBV29-1; CDR3 DNA: TGCAGCGTTTCAGGGTGGGGAACTAATGAAAAACTGTTTTTT; CDR3 protein: CSVSGWGTNEKLFF
J gene: TRBJ2-7; CDR3 length: 13; D gene: NA; clone size: NA; V gene: TRBV3-1; CDR3 DNA: TGTGCCAGCAGCCTAGGGACATCCGACGAGCAGTACTTC; CDR3 protein: CASSLGTSDEQYF
J gene: TRBJ2-3; CDR3 length: 18; D gene: TRBD2; clone size: NA; V gene: TRBV7-3; CDR3 DNA: TGTGCCAGCAGCTTAACTTCGGGGGGAGGCGGGAGTTCAGATACGCAGTATTTT; CDR3 protein: CASSLTSGGGGSSDTQYF
J gene: TRBJ2-3; CDR3 length: 15; D gene: TRBD1; clone size: NA; V gene: TRBV5-1; CDR3 DNA: TGCGCCAGCAGACCCGGGACAGGGGGCCCAGATACGCAGTATTTT; CDR3 protein: CASRPGTGGPDTQYF
J gene: TRBJ1-2; CDR3 length: 20; D gene: NA; clone size: NA; V gene: TRBV5-5; CDR3 DNA: TGTGCCAGCAGCTTAGACCCTGCTACGTCCTCCTCAGAAGCTAACTATGGCTACACCTTC; CDR3 protein: CASSLDPATSSSEANYGYTF
J gene: TRBJ2-1; CDR3 length: 15; D gene: NA; clone size: NA; V gene: TRBV11-3; CDR3 DNA: TGTGCCAGCAGCGGACGGGGCTCCCAGGACCATGAGCAGTTCTTC; CDR3 protein: CASSGRGSQDHEQFF
J gene: TRBJ2-1; CDR3 length: 21; D gene: NA; clone size: NA; V gene: TRBV9; CDR3 DNA: TGTGCCAGCAGCGTACCATCAGGCTCACAAACCGGACCCAATGAGCGGGCAATCCAGTTCTTC; CDR3 protein: CASSVPSGSQTGPNERAIQFF
J gene: TRBJ1-3; CDR3 length: 16; D gene: NA; clone size: few; V gene: TRBV6-6; CDR3 DNA: TGTGCCAGCAGCTCGCCAAATAAGGGGTCCGGAAACACCATATATTTT; CDR3 protein: CASSSPNKGSGNTIYF
J gene: TRBJ1-1; CDR3 length: 14; D gene: NA; clone size: few; V gene: TRBV13; CDR3 DNA: TGTGCCAGCAGCTTAGGCGGTTGGAGCGCTGAAGCTTTCTTT; CDR3 protein: CASSLGGWSAEAFF
J gene: TRBJ1-1; CDR3 length: 16; D gene: TRBD1; clone size: NA; V gene: TRBV20-1; CDR3 DNA: TGCAGAGGAGGACAGGGGCTGGGGCGGGTGAACACTGAAGCTTTCTTT; CDR3 protein: CRGGQGLGRVNTEAFF
J gene: TRBJ1-2; CDR3 length: 14; D gene: NA; clone size: few; V gene: TRBV14; CDR3 DNA: TGTGCCAGCAGCCAAGATATCCCCGGTTATGGCTACACCTTC; CDR3 protein: CASSQDIPGYGYTF
J gene: TRBJ1-4; CDR3 length: 17; D gene: NA; clone size: NA; V gene: TRBV10-3; CDR3 DNA: TGTGCCATCAGTGACCCAGGGTTGGCCACAACTAATGAAAAACTGTTTTTT; CDR3 protein: CAISDPGLATTNEKLFF
J gene: TRBJ2-5; CDR3 length: 15; D gene: TRBD2; clone size: NA; V gene: TRBV5-1; CDR3 DNA: TGCGCCAGCAGCTTGGCTCCTAGCGGGGCGGAGACCCAGTACTTC; CDR3 protein: CASSLAPSGAETQYF
J gene: TRBJ1-2; CDR3 length: 14; D gene: TRBD1; clone size: few; V gene: TRBV12-3/TRBV12-4; CDR3 DNA: TGTGCCAGCAGTCCCGCCAGGGGGTTATATGACTACACCTTC; CDR3 protein: CASSPARGLYDYTF
J gene: TRBJ1-1; CDR3 length: 12; D gene: NA; clone size: NA; V gene: TRBV19; CDR3 DNA: TGTGCCAGTCTCGGCGGGAACACTGAAGCTTTCTTT; CDR3 protein: CASLGGNTEAFF
J gene: TRBJ1-1; CDR3 length: 13; D gene: NA; clone size: NA; V gene: TRBV12-3/TRBV12-4; CDR3 DNA: TGTGCCAGCAGTTTCGAGTCAAACACTGAAGCTTTCTTT; CDR3 protein: CASSFESNTEAFF
J gene: TRBJ1-1; CDR3 length: 15; D gene: NA; clone size: NA; V gene: TRBV5-1; CDR3 DNA: TGCGCCAGCAGCTTGGTTTTGGACCAGAACACTGAAGCTTTCTTT; CDR3 protein: CASSLVLDQNTEAFF
J gene: TRBJ2-7; CDR3 length: 14; D gene: TRBD1; clone size: many; V gene: TRBV5-6; CDR3 DNA: TGTGCCAGCAGCTTGGGGACAGGTACCTACGAGCAGTACTTC; CDR3 protein: CASSLGTGTYEQYF
J gene: TRBJ1-4; CDR3 length: 15; D gene: NA; clone size: few; V gene: TRBV4-2; CDR3 DNA: TGTGCCAGCAGCCAAGAGTGGGCCCCTAATGAAAAACTGTTTTTT; CDR3 protein: CASSQEWAPNEKLFF
J gene: TRBJ2-7; CDR3 length: 14; D gene: TRBD1; clone size: few; V gene: TRBV5-1; CDR3 DNA: TGCGCCAGCCAGAATACAGGGGGGAGCTACGAGCAGTACTTC; CDR3 protein: CASQNTGGSYEQYF
J gene: TRBJ1-1; CDR3 length: 16; D gene: NA; clone size: NA; V gene: TRBV12-3/TRBV12-4; CDR3 DNA: TGTGCCAGCAGTTTGTCCCGCGGGATGGGGGTTCGAGTAGCTTTCTTT; CDR3 protein: CASSLSRGMGVRVAFF
J gene: TRBJ2-1; CDR3 length: 15; D gene: TRBD2; clone size: few; V gene: TRBV3-1; CDR3 DNA: TGTGCCAGCAGCCGTACCGGACTAGTCTCGAATGAGCAGTTCTTC; CDR3 protein: CASSRTGLVSNEQFF
J gene: TRBJ1-5; CDR3 length: 11; D gene: NA; clone size: few; V gene: TRBV12-3/TRBV12-4; CDR3 DNA: TGTGCCTCCGGGCCCGGTCAGCCCCAGCATTTT; CDR3 protein: CASGPGQPQHF
J gene: TRBJ2-3; CDR3 length: 16; D gene: TRBD1; clone size: NA; V gene: TRBV6-5; CDR3 DNA: TGTGCCAGCAGTTCTCCAGGGGGCCTCAGGACAGATACGCAGTATTTT; CDR3 protein: CASSSPGGLRTDTQYF
J gene: TRBJ2-3; CDR3 length: 16; D gene: TRBD1; clone size: few; V gene: TRBV9; CDR3 DNA: TGTGCCAGCAGCGGACAACCGGGACAGGGGGAGGATACGCAGTATTTT; CDR3 protein: CASSGQPGQGEDTQYF
J gene: TRBJ2-7; CDR3 length: 14; D gene: TRBD1; clone size: NA; V gene: TRBV30; CDR3 DNA: TGTGCCTGGAGTTGGGGACAGCCCTTGGGGGAGCAGTACTTC; CDR3 protein: CAWSWGQPLGEQYF
J gene: TRBJ2-3; CDR3 length: 16; D gene: NA; clone size: few; V gene: TRBV20-1; CDR3 DNA: TGCAGTGCTATCGACAGTAGTGCGAAGGATAGAAATACGCAGTATTTT; CDR3 protein: CSAIDSSAKDRNTQYF
J gene: TRBJ2-7; CDR3 length: 15; D gene: TRBD2; clone size: NA; V gene: TRBV5-5; CDR3 DNA: TGTGCCAGCAGACCTGGACTAGCGGGGGTCTACGAGCAGTACTTC; CDR3 protein: CASRPGLAGVYEQYF